These 15 T cell receptor beta chains originate from one sample sequenced in a study of CD8 T cells in Susac syndrome. Roughly 0.45 to 1 ug RNA was reverse transcribed with random hexamers. MiXCR was run by TCRdb on the immunoSEQ multiplex PCR reads, yielding one entry per CDR3 protein. This table holds almost 450,000 distinct CDR3 sequences, roughly 85% found once. Material: CD8+ T cells from PBMCs. The receptors shown here come from a human donor with multiple sclerosis.

The CDR3 spells CASSLSAGLAANEQFF. CDR3 nucleotides: TGTGCCAGCAGTTTATCTGCGGGACTAGCGGCTAATGAGCAGTTCTTC. V and J are TRBV27 and TRBJ2-1, with TRBD2 identical over 11 bases. This CDR3 spans 16 amino acids. With V trimmed by 0 bases and J by 7 bases, 5 bases remained unmatched. Germline V lookup: CDR1 MNHEY, CDR2 SMNVEV (reference sequence).

The chain carries TRBV11-2 and TRBJ2-5, with 13 positions matching TRBD2. Germline V lookup: CDR1 SGHAT, CDR2 FQNNGV. There are 18 residues in the CDR3. J lost 1 base, V lost 5 bases, and 10 bases had no gene match. This chain's CDR3 is CASSQGTSGAQPQETQYF. The CDR3 DNA reads as TGTGCCAGCAGCCAGGGGACTAGCGGGGCCCAGCCCCAAGAGACCCAGTACTTC.

This CDR3 is CASSYQGGTDTQYF. The CDR3 DNA follows: TGTGCCAGCAGTTACCAAGGAGGCACAGATACGCAGTATTTT. This rearrangement joins TRBV6-5 to TRBJ2-3; no firm D call. Germline V gene lookup returns CDR1 MNHEY and CDR2 SVGAGI. The CDR3 is 14 residues long. With 2 bases removed from V and 1 base from J, the gap between germline ends came to 7 bases.

This chain connects TRBV2 to TRBJ2-7; 8 positions match TRBD1. The V gene's germline CDR1 is SNHLY and CDR2 FYNNEI. CDR3 length: 16 residues. The J segment lost 6 bases and the V segment lost 3 bases, leaving 13 bases of the junction unmatched. CDR3 DNA: TGTGCCAGCAGTGACCCCGCGGACAGGGAAGGATTCGAGCAGTACTTC. It encodes CASSDPADREGFEQYF.

The rearrangement links TRBV6-5 to TRBJ2-1; 8 nucleotides line up with TRBD2. CDR1 is MNHEY, CDR2 SVGAGI, per germline. CDR3 length: 14 residues. V shed 6 bases, J shed 7 bases, and the junction held 8 bases outside the gene matches. The CDR3 here is CASSNYRLANEQFF. CDR3 coding DNA: TGTGCCAGCAGCAACTACCGACTAGCGAATGAGCAGTTCTTC.

The rearrangement uses TRBV28 and TRBJ1-4, with 7 bases aligning to TRBD1. There are 20 residues in the CDR3. Unmatched junction bases numbered 15, after V lost 2 bases and J lost 0 bases. The germline gives CDR1 MDHEN, CDR2 SYDVKM. The CDR3 coding sequence is TGTGCCAGCAGTTTACCATTGCCCAGGGGGGGAGGCGCAACTAATGAAAAACTGTTTTTT. Its protein is CASSLPLPRGGGATNEKLFF.

The V and J genes are TRBV7-6 and TRBJ2-1; D is unresolved. The length of the CDR3 is 14 residues. From germline, CDR1 is SGHVS and CDR2 FNYEAQ. The germline V and J ends were trimmed by 5 bases and 0 bases, with 8 bases remaining between them. CDR3 nucleotide sequence: TGTGCCAGCAGCCACGACGACTCCTACAATGAGCAGTTCTTC. Its translation: CASSHDDSYNEQFF. Filled out from reference TRBV7-6 and TRBJ2-1, the complete variable domain reads GAGVSQSPRYKVTKRGQDVALRCDPISGHVSLYWYRQALGQGPEFLTYFNYEAQQDKSGLPNDRFSAERPEGSISTLTIQRTEQRDSAMYRCASSHDDSYNEQFFGPGTRLTVL.

The CDR3 bases are TGTGCCAGCAGCCCCATGAGACAGGAATCGTCTAATGGCTACACCTTC. It translates to CASSPMRQESSNGYTF. This chain links TRBV14 with TRBJ1-2, with a tentative D call TRBD1 (6 bases). The ends were cut back, 4 bases at V and 6 bases at J, with 21 bases in the middle. The CDR3 runs 16 residues. The germline V gene has CDR1 SGHDN and CDR2 FVKESK. Drawing the rest from reference TRBV14 and TRBJ1-2, the complete variable domain is EAGVTQFPSHSVIEKGQTVTLRCDPISGHDNLYWYRRVMGKEIKFLLHFVKESKQDESGMPNNRFLAERTGGTYSTLKVQPAELEDSGVYFCASSPMRQESSNGYTFGSGTRLTVV.

The rearrangement joins TRBV3-1 to TRBJ2-7; D tentatively reads TRBD1 or TRBD2 (6 bases each). This CDR3 is built from 14 residues. The V end was cut by 5 bases, the J end by 1 base, with 12 bases between. Germline-derived CDR1 and CDR2 are LGHDT and YNNKEL (reference sequence). CDR3 loop: CASSETGTSYEQYF. The DNA of the CDR3 is TGTGCCAGCAGCGAAACAGGGACTTCCTACGAGCAGTACTTC.

This sequence joins TRBV7-2 and TRBJ2-3; D may be TRBD1 or TRBD2 (5 bases each). The CDR3 contains 15 residues. CDR1 is SGHTA and CDR2 is FQGNSA in the germline V gene. With 5 bases removed from V and 3 bases from J, the gap between germline ends came to 15 bases. In DNA form, the CDR3 reads TGTGCCAGCAGCCCACGACAAGGGGAGACAGATACGCAGTATTTT. Residues: CASSPRQGETDTQYF.

The chain uses TRBV29-1 and TRBJ2-3; 10 positions agree with TRBD2. The CDR3 sequence is 16 residues long. V shed 0 bases and J 3 bases; nucleotides not matched to a gene: 6. Germline values: CDR1 SQVTM, CDR2 ANQGSEA. This chain's CDR3 is CSVEDPWTSGTDTQYF. The CDR3 nucleotides read TGCAGCGTTGAAGACCCATGGACTAGCGGAACAGATACGCAGTATTTT.

This sequence joins TRBV7-8 and TRBJ1-2, with D hard to call. This CDR3 contains 13 residues. The ends were cut back, 5 bases at V and 5 bases at J, with 12 bases in the middle. CDR1 is SGHVS, CDR2 FQNEAQ, per germline. The CDR3 spells CASSADGGYGYTF. The CDR3 DNA sequence: TGTGCCAGCAGCGCCGACGGAGGATATGGCTACACCTTC.

The chain uses TRBV4-1 and TRBJ2-5; tentative D call: TRBD1 (6 bases). V lost 4 bases and J lost 0, with 9 bases in between. The CDR3 loop spans 14 amino acids. Germline CDR1 MGHRA, CDR2 YSYEKL. In DNA form, the CDR3 reads TGCGCCAGCAGCCTACAGGGTTACCAAGAGACCCAGTACTTC. The encoded protein is CASSLQGYQETQYF.

The chain joins TRBV27 to TRBJ1-1; no firm D call. The germline V gene encodes CDR1 MNHEY and CDR2 SMNVEV (reference sequence). The CDR3 extends over 11 amino acids. Trimming cost V 8 bases and J 3 bases, with 7 bases left between them. CDR3 in amino acids: CASGVDTEAFF. The CDR3 DNA reads TGTGCCAGCGGTGTGGACACTGAAGCTTTCTTT.

The chain is built from TRBV7-9 and TRBJ1-2; D is unclear. The CDR3 is 16 residues long. Germline V gene data show CDR1 as SEHNR and CDR2 as FQNEAQ (reference sequence). V was pared by 5 bases and J by 3 bases, with 19 bases between. CDR3: CASSGLQTQIDYGYTF. CDR3 in DNA: TGTGCCAGCAGCGGGCTCCAGACCCAAATCGACTATGGCTACACCTTC. Full variable domain (rest looked up from reference TRBV7-9 and TRBJ1-2): DTGVSQNPRHKITKRGQNVTFRCDPISEHNRLYWYRQTLGQGPEFLTYFQNEAQLEKSRLLSDRFSAERPKGSFSTLEIQRTEQGDSAMYLCASSGLQTQIDYGYTFGSGTRLTVV.